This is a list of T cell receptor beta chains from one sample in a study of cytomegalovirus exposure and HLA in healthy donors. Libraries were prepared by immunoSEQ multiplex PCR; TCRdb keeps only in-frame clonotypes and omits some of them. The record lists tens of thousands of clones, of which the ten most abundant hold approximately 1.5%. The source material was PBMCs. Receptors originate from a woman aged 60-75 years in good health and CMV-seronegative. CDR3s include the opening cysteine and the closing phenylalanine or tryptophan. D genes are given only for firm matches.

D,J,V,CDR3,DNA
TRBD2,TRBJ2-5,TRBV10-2,CASSESKSSGMVETQYF,TGCGCCAGCAGTGAGTCGAAGTCTAGCGGGATGGTGGAGACCCAGTACTTC
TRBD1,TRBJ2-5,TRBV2,CASTSLGGVETQYF,TGTGCCAGCACCTCGTTAGGGGGCGTTGAGACCCAGTACTTC
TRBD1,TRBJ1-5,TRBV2,CASRGQGDNQPQHF,TGTGCCAGCAGAGGACAGGGCGACAATCAGCCCCAGCATTTT
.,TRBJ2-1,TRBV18,CASSPPFEDFSEQFF,TGTGCCAGCTCACCACCGTTCGAGGACTTTAGTGAGCAGTTCTTC
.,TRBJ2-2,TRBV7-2,CASSPTGTSNTGELFF,TGTGCCAGCAGCCCCACCGGGACATCGAACACCGGGGAGCTGTTTTTT
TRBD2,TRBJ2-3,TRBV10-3,CAISGGFGGGTSGSTDTQYF,TGTGCCATCAGTGGGGGCTTCGGTGGGGGGACTAGCGGAAGCACAGATACGCAGTATTTT
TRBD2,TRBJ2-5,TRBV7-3,CASSPAGNLAGDGKTQYF,TGTGCCAGCAGCCCGGCGGGTAATCTAGCGGGAGATGGGAAGACCCAGTACTTC
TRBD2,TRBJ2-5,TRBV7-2,CASSLGTGLAGEKTQYF,TGTGCCAGCAGCTTAGGCACCGGACTAGCGGGAGAGAAGACCCAGTACTTC
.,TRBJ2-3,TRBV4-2,CASSQAGGFSRTDTQYF,TGTGCCAGCAGCCAAGCCGGGGGATTCTCACGCACAGATACGCAGTATTTT
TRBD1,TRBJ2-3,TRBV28,CASSLRQGGADTQYF,TGTGCCAGCAGTTTAAGACAGGGGGGTGCAGATACGCAGTATTTT
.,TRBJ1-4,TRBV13,CASSLGGTNEKLFF,TGTGCCAGCAGCTTAGGAGGGACAAATGAAAAACTGTTTTTT
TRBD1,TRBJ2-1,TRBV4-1,CASSLSRDSYEQFF,TGCGCCAGCAGCCTTTCCCGGGACAGCTATGAGCAGTTCTTC
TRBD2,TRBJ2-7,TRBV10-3,CATYPGTSVYEQYF,TGTGCCACCTACCCCGGGACTAGCGTATACGAGCAGTACTTC
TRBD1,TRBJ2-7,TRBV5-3,CARRKWDRGSHEQYF,TGTGCCAGAAGGAAATGGGACAGGGGCTCTCACGAGCAGTACTTC
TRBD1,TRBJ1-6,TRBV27,CASRDGQVYNSPLHF,TGTGCCAGCAGAGATGGACAGGTCTATAATTCACCCCTCCACTTT
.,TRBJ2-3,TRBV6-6,CASSYPADYTDTQYF,TGTGCCAGCAGTTACCCGGCAGACTACACAGATACGCAGTATTTT
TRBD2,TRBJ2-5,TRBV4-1,CASSPRLAGAETQYF,TGCGCCAGCAGCCCTAGACTAGCGGGAGCGGAGACCCAGTACTTC
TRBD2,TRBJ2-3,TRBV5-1,CASRAQGLANTDTQYF,TGCGCCAGCAGGGCTCAGGGACTAGCGAACACAGATACGCAGTATTTT
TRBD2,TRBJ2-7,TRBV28,CASSTFTPIGTDSGTSGFESGF,TGTGCCAGCAGTACCTTCACTCCAATCGGGACGGACTCCGGGACTAGCGGGTTCGAGTCAGGCTTC
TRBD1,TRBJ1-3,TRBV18,CASSLGTASGNTIYF,TGTGCCAGCTCCCTGGGGACAGCCTCTGGAAACACCATATATTTT
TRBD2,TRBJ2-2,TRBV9,CASSVGSPSGGNTGELFF,TGTGCCAGCAGCGTGGGTTCTCCTAGCGGGGGAAACACCGGGGAGCTGTTTTTT
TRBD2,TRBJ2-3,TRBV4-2,CASSQDPSGRTDTQYF,TGTGCCAGCAGCCAAGATCCTAGCGGGAGGACAGATACGCAGTATTTT
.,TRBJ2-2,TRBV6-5,CASSFTGNTGELFF,TGTGCCAGCAGCTTCACAGGAAACACCGGGGAGCTGTTTTTT
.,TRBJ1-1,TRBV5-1,CASSLEAGLEAFF,TGCGCCAGCAGCTTGGAGGCAGGACTAGAAGCTTTCTTT
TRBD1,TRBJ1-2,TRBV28,CASGQGKGTGYTF,TGTGCCAGCGGACAGGGGAAGGGCACTGGCTACACCTTC
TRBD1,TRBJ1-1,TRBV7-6,CASSLSGTGSQLNTEAFF,TGTGCCAGCAGCTTAAGCGGGACAGGGAGTCAATTGAACACTGAAGCTTTCTTT
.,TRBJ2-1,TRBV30,CAWSPPGVYNEQFF,TGTGCCTGGAGTCCTCCGGGAGTATACAATGAGCAGTTCTTC
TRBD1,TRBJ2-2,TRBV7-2,CASSLVLRGKGGELFF,TGTGCCAGCAGCTTAGTTCTCAGGGGGAAGGGCGGGGAGCTGTTTTTT
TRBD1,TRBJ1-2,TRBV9,CAHPGRGHDGYTF,TGTGCCCACCCGGGCAGGGGGCATGATGGCTACACCTTC
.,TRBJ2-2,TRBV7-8,CASSLEPQRLYTGELFF,TGTGCCAGCAGCTTAGAGCCCCAGCGGCTCTACACCGGGGAGCTGTTTTTT
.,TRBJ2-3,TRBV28,CASSGQRPDTQYF,TGTGCCAGCAGTGGACAGAGACCAGATACGCAGTATTTT